The 15 T cell receptor beta chains listed next were all sequenced from one sample in a study of monozygotic twins with inflammatory bowel disease (dated by TCRdb to the late 2010s). Library prep was done by 5' RACE. For sequencing, an Illumina HiSeq 2500 was employed. One entry per CDR3 protein sequence results from the TCRdb reprocessing of the reads, with DNA left out. The sample's clone listing holds approximately 300,000 distinct CDR3 sequences. Jointly, the top ten make up over 5% of the sample. Source material: blood. The receptors stem from a human donor with ulcerative colitis or Crohn's disease, or a healthy co-twin of an affected twin (not recorded which).

The chain recombines TRBV24-1 with TRBJ2-2; TCRdb picks TRBD2, but there is no DNA to check that call. The germline V gene encodes CDR1 KGHDR and CDR2 SFDVKD. The CDR3 extends over 14 amino acids. The CDR3 loop reads CATRTTSNTGELFF.

V gene TRBV6-5 combines with J gene TRBJ1-1; TCRdb's D gene call, TRBD1, goes unchecked for lack of DNA. This CDR3 contains 14 residues. Looked up from germline, CDR1 is MNHEY and CDR2 is SVGAGI. Here the CDR3 reads CASSYPGGGTEAFF.

The chain uses TRBV6-2 or TRBV6-3 and TRBJ2-7. The CDR3 is 11 amino acids. CDR1 and CDR2 from the germline V gene are MNHEY and SVGEGT. CDR3 residues: CASRNAYEQYF.

The chain carries TRBV20-1 and TRBJ2-5; with no DNA, the TCRdb D assignment of TRBD1 cannot be verified. The CDR3 consists of 14 residues. Germline loops: CDR1 DFQATT, CDR2 SNEGSKA (reference sequence). CDR3 protein: CSALQLQGGETQYF.

The rearrangement uses TRBV3-1 and TRBJ2-7; the D call from TCRdb, TRBD1, cannot be confirmed without DNA. The CDR3 consists of 16 residues. Germline V gene sequence: CDR1 LGHDT, CDR2 YNNKEL (reference sequence). The chain's CDR3 is CASSQATNLLKGEQYF.

The CDR3 sequence: CASSWKLQGAYYGYTF. This rearrangement joins TRBV5-6 to TRBJ1-2; TCRdb gives TRBD1 as the D gene, but with no DNA this cannot be confirmed. This CDR3 has 16 amino acids. Germline loops: CDR1 SGHDT, CDR2 YYEEEE. Full variable domain (outside the CDR3, taken from reference TRBV5-6 and TRBJ1-2): DAGVTQSPTHLIKTRGQQVTLRCSPKSGHDTVSWYQQALGQGPQFIFQYYEEEERQRGNFPDRFSGHQFPNYSSELNVNALLLGDSALYLCASSWKLQGAYYGYTFGSGTRLTVV.

The chain joins TRBV20-1 to TRBJ2-3. The CDR3 consists of 15 residues. Germline assignment: CDR1 DFQATT and CDR2 SNEGSKA (reference sequence). CDR3 loop: CSATPRTGVTDTQYF.

This chain joins TRBV29-1 and TRBJ2-1; as DNA is missing, the TRBD1 call by TCRdb cannot be tested. The CDR3 sequence is 13 residues long. From germline, CDR1 is SQVTM and CDR2 ANQGSEA. CDR3 region: CSVGQGPASEQFF.

The gene calls are TRBV12-3 or TRBV12-4 and TRBJ1-6; without DNA, the TCRdb call of TRBD1 cannot be checked. The CDR3 contains 14 residues. CDR3 residues: CASTPDRDNSPLHF.

V is TRBV6-5 and J is TRBJ2-3; TCRdb selects TRBD2, and the lack of DNA leaves this call unchecked. CDR1 MNHEY and CDR2 SVGAGI come from the germline V gene. The length of the CDR3 is 16 residues. The CDR3 is CASSSFSGRVVDTQYF.

The V gene is TRBV14, the J gene TRBJ2-7; the D gene TCRdb calls, TRBD1, cannot be checked with no DNA. CDR3 length: 13 amino acids. The germline V gene has CDR1 SGHDN and CDR2 FVKESK. CDR3 region: CASSVRQGSEQYF.

This rearrangement joins TRBV7-9 to TRBJ2-7; the TCRdb D gene call, TRBD2, has no DNA to confirm it. Germline loops: CDR1 SEHNR, CDR2 FQNEAQ (reference sequence). The CDR3 extends over 16 amino acids. This CDR3 reads CASSSNSGGLSYEQYF.

This chain connects TRBV5-1 to TRBJ2-3; TCRdb's D gene call, TRBD2, goes unchecked for lack of DNA. Germline lookup yields CDR1 SGHRS and CDR2 YFSETQ. The CDR3 sequence is 16 residues long. The CDR3 here is CASSQGRRIDTDTQYF.

The rearrangement uses TRBV15 and TRBJ2-5; checking the TCRdb D call of TRBD2 is not possible without DNA. The CDR3 runs 16 residues. Per the germline V gene, CDR1 is LNHNV and CDR2 is YYDKDF (reference sequence). The chain's CDR3 is CATSSPPLTVQETQYF. The variable domain in full, with the rest retrieved from reference TRBV15 and TRBJ2-5, is DAMVIQNPRYQVTQFGKPVTLSCSQTLNHNVMYWYQQKSSQAPKLLFHYYDKDFNNEADTPDNFQSRRPNTSFCFLDIRSPGLGDTAMYLCATSSPPLTVQETQYFGPGTRLLVL.

V is TRBV7-9 and J is TRBJ2-3. The CDR3 loop spans 15 amino acids. Germline V lookup: CDR1 SEHNR, CDR2 FQNEAQ (reference sequence). The CDR3: CASSSQAASTDTQYF.